This T cell receptor (beta chain) appears in the sequencing data of a study of spatial heterogeneity in lung cancer. The study's findings and limits: Tumors with more nonsynonymous mutations had more expanded intratumoral alpha and beta TCRs. Numbers of ubiquitous and regional expanded TCRs tracked ubiquitous and regional nonsynonymous mutation counts, respectively.

This clonotype was detected many times. Its antigen is still unknown. The time point is: sample taken at primary tumor resection. The cohort: over 70 early-stage, untreated non-small cell lung cancer patients. Unsorted whole RNA of tumor, nontumor lung or frozen PBMC was sequenced. In TCRdb, the 5' RACE reads were re-called with MiXCR into one record per CDR3 protein. The top ten hold roughly 18% of the sample, which has under 15,000 distinct CDR3 sequences, around 4.7% seen once. The specimen was lung tumor tissue, collected at surgery. This receptor was obtained from a female donor with early-stage non-small cell lung cancer.

CDR3 protein: CASRERGPNTGELFF. CDR3 nucleotides: TGTGCCAGCCGCGAGCGGGGGCCGAACACCGGGGAGCTGTTTTTT. The gene calls are TRBV6-5 and TRBJ2-2; 8 bases map to TRBD2. V lost 8 bases, J lost 0 bases, and 5 bases stayed unmatched. This CDR3 has 15 amino acids. The germline V gene encodes CDR1 MNHEY and CDR2 SVGAGI.